A selection of T cell receptor beta chains follows, all from one sample in a study of CD8+ T cells in alopecia areata. TCRdb's table, derived via immunoSEQ multiplex PCR, lists solely in-frame clones and lacks some. This sample has approximately 7,500 clones, with 65% to 70% found just once. Sequenced here: skin, sampled at week 0. These receptor sequences come from a human donor with alopecia areata. CDR3s include the opening cysteine and the closing phenylalanine or tryptophan. The D gene is left open where the match is weak. Not every row has a clone size; where given, it reads once, few, many or a size class.

>TRBJ2-7|TRBV18|-|once
TGTGCCAGCTCACCTGGGACCCTGGGTGAGCAGTACTTC
CASSPGTLGEQYF
>TRBJ2-3|TRBV11-3|-|-
TGTGCCAGCAGCTACCGCCCGACCGGCCCAAATGGGGGTACGCAGTATTTT
CASSYRPTGPNGGTQYF
>TRBJ2-1|TRBV4-3|-|-
TGCGCCAGCAGCCAAAAGGGCGGGGAGATATACAATGAGCAGTTCTTC
CASSQKGGEIYNEQFF
>TRBJ2-2|TRBV19|TRBD1|-
TGTGCCAGTACCACCCTACCGGGACAGGGGTACGACCCTAACACCGGGGAGCTGTTTTTT
CASTTLPGQGYDPNTGELFF
>TRBJ2-3|TRBV19|-|-
TGTGCCAGTAGCAGTGTGCAATCTAGCACAGATACGCAGTATTTT
CASSSVQSSTDTQYF
>TRBJ2-1|TRBV7-7|TRBD2|-
TGTGCCAGCAGCTTAACTAGCGGGGGGGCTGGTGAGCAGTTCTTC
CASSLTSGGAGEQFF
>TRBJ2-7|TRBV6-1|-|few
TGTGCCAGCACCAAAGACTGGACGGCCTACGAGCAGTACTTC
CASTKDWTAYEQYF
>TRBJ2-5|TRBV25-1|TRBD1|-
TGTGCCAGCCGGGACAGGGTACAAGAGACCCAGTACTTC
CASRDRVQETQYF
>TRBJ2-2|TRBV7-3|-|-
TGTGCCAGCAGACAGGGTGGGGTCACGAACACCGGGGAGCTGTTTTTT
CASRQGGVTNTGELFF
>TRBJ1-4|TRBV15|-|-
TGTGCCACCAGCCGTTTCCCGGGGTGGCTAAATGAAAAACTGTTTTTT
CATSRFPGWLNEKLFF
>TRBJ1-2|TRBV29-1|-|once
TGCAGCGCTGGGGGGACGGAGGACTATGGCTACACCTTC
CSAGGTEDYGYTF
>TRBJ2-3|TRBV6-1|TRBD2|-
TGTGCCACCTCCTCCTTGGGCGGGAGTACAGATACGCAGTATTTT
CATSSLGGSTDTQYF
>TRBJ1-2|TRBV15|-|-
TGTGCCACCAGCGGCCAGGGGTTTTGGGATGGCTACACCTTC
CATSGQGFWDGYTF
>TRBJ1-6|TRBV20-1|-|-
TGCAGTGCTAGAGGGAGTGCGGCGGTCCACTTT
CSARGSAAVHF
>TRBJ2-2|TRBV7-9|-|-
TGTGCCAGCAGCTTACTTATGAGGCACACAACCGGGGAGCTGTTTTTT
CASSLLMRHTTGELFF
>TRBJ2-5|TRBV5-6|-|few
TGTGCCAGCAGCTGGGGGGGACAGGTCCAAGAGACCCAGTACTTC
CASSWGGQVQETQYF
>TRBJ1-1|TRBV29-1|TRBD1|-
TGCAGCGGCGGGGGACAGGGGGGGACTGAAGCTTTCTTT
CSGGGQGGTEAFF
>TRBJ1-4|TRBV30|-|-
TGTGCCTGGAGTGGACTTGCAACTAATGAAAAACTGTTTTTT
CAWSGLATNEKLFF
>TRBJ1-2|TRBV4-3|TRBD1|-
TGCGCCAGCAGCCAAGCGCAGGGGGTTAACTATGGCTACACCTTC
CASSQAQGVNYGYTF
>TRBJ1-2|TRBV28|-|few
TGTGCCACAGGCCAGATCGCCTACACCTTC
CATGQIAYTF
>TRBJ1-1|TRBV29-1|TRBD1|-
TGCAGCGTTACGACTAGGACAGGTCACACTGAAGCTTTCTTT
CSVTTRTGHTEAFF
>TRBJ2-7|TRBV7-2|TRBD2|-
TGTGCCAGCAGCTTAGGGGCTAGCGGGGACGAGCAGTACTTC
CASSLGASGDEQYF
>TRBJ2-1|TRBV4-3|TRBD2|-
TGCGCCAGCAGCCAAAAGGGCGGGGGGATATACAATGAGCAGTTCTTC
CASSQKGGGIYNEQFF
>TRBJ1-2|TRBV7-2|-|-
TGTGCCAGCAGCCAAGTAGGACACGGCTACACCTTC
CASSQVGHGYTF
>TRBJ1-2|TRBV11-3|-|-
TGTGCCAGCAGCTCCCTCGGCGCTAACTATGGCTACACCTTC
CASSSLGANYGYTF
>TRBJ1-2|TRBV6-6|TRBD1|-
TGTGCCAGCAGGGAGGGGGCCTATGGCTACACCTTC
CASREGAYGYTF
>TRBJ2-1|TRBV15|-|-
TGTGCCACCGGGGCCGACTCATTAAATGAGCAGTTCTTC
CATGADSLNEQFF
>TRBJ2-7|TRBV6-6|-|-
TGTGCCAGCAGGTCTGAGGGCGAGCAGTACTTC
CASRSEGEQYF
>TRBJ2-2|TRBV9|TRBD2|-
TGTGCCAGCAGCGTAGGAAGGACTAGCGGGGAATGGGGGGAGCTGTTTTTT
CASSVGRTSGEWGELFF
>TRBJ1-6|TRBV2|-|-
TGTGCCAGCAAAGAGAGGACAGCAGTCAATTCACCCCTCCACTTT
CASKERTAVNSPLHF
>TRBJ2-3|TRBV13|-|-
TGTGCCAGCACCCCGGAGGGGCGGGGGCGCACAGATACGCAGTATTTT
CASTPEGRGRTDTQYF
>TRBJ1-5|TRBV11-2|-|few
TGTGCCAGCAGCTTAAGTCCATCTCAGCCCCAGCATTTT
CASSLSPSQPQHF
>TRBJ2-1|TRBV9|-|once
TGTGCCAGCAGCGTAGCTTATGGGGGGGCTTACAATGAGCAGTTCTTC
CASSVAYGGAYNEQFF
>TRBJ2-7|TRBV5-1|-|-
TGCGCCAGCAGCTTGATAGCCCATACCTACGAGCAGTACTTC
CASSLIAHTYEQYF
>TRBJ1-1|TRBV11-2|TRBD1|-
TGTGCCAGCAGCTACGGGACAGCCAATGAAGCTTTCTTT
CASSYGTANEAFF
>TRBJ1-2|TRBV30|-|-
TGTGCCTGGAGTGTAGGCGGGACCCACCGAGGAGGCTACACCTTC
CAWSVGGTHRGGYTF
>TRBJ2-4|TRBV7-2|-|-
TGTGCCAGCAGCTCATGGGTCTCCTTAGCCAAAAACATTCAGTACTTC
CASSSWVSLAKNIQYF
>TRBJ1-5|TRBV7-7|TRBD1|-
TGTGCCAGCAGCCAGGACAGGGGACATAGCAATCAGCCCCAGCATTTT
CASSQDRGHSNQPQHF
>TRBJ2-7|TRBV5-4|-|few
TGTGCCAGCAGCTTGGTCCCGAGGGACGAGCAGTACTTC
CASSLVPRDEQYF
>TRBJ1-2|TRBV6-4|-|once
TGTGCCAGCAGTACATTACACCCACACGGAAAGACCTATGGCTACACCTTC
CASSTLHPHGKTYGYTF
>TRBJ1-1|TRBV5-6|TRBD1|-
TGTGCCAGCAGCGGGGGGACAGAAGGCACTGAAGCTTTCTTT
CASSGGTEGTEAFF